The 20 T cell receptor beta chains presented below share a single source sample, sequenced in a study of CD8 T cells in ankylosing spondylitis. These receptors are not linked to any known antigen. TCRdb re-called the 5' RACE reads with MiXCR, one entry per CDR3 protein. The table records about 450,000 distinct CDR3 sequences, 20% to 30% of them present only once. Study-level findings and limits: Ankylosing spondylitis blood seemed to carry a telltale TCR beta motif made of roughly eight highly homologous variants.

The source material was blood, either unsorted or a sorted T cell fraction (not recorded which). The source of these receptors is a male donor with ankylosing spondylitis.

The gene calls are TRBV25-1 and TRBJ1-2; weak D call: TRBD1 (5 bases). The CDR3 spans 13 residues. Per germline, CDR1 MGHDK and CDR2 SYGVNS. Trimming removed 4 bases from V and 8 bases from J, with 14 bases in between. The CDR3 is CASSARGTGGYTF. Written as DNA, the CDR3 is TGTGCCAGCAGTGCGCGTGGGACCGGGGGCTACACCTTC.

The chain combines TRBV3-1 with TRBJ2-5; 8 bases line up with TRBD1. The CDR3 runs 14 residues. V gave up 5 bases and J gave up 5 bases; unmatched junction bases: 7. The germline V gene encodes CDR1 LGHDT and CDR2 YNNKEL (reference sequence). CDR3 amino acids: CASSDRGGEETQYF. The CDR3 DNA reads TGTGCCAGCAGCGACAGGGGTGGAGAGGAGACCCAGTACTTC.

This clonotype was detected a few times. This chain links TRBV7-9 with TRBJ2-1; 7 bases are shared with TRBD2. V lost 3 bases, J lost 7 bases, and 9 bases stayed unmatched. Germline V lookup: CDR1 SEHNR, CDR2 FQNEAQ (reference sequence). The CDR3 is 15 residues long. DNA of the CDR3: TGTGCCAGCAGCTTGTGGGCGGGAGAAGGGAATGAGCAGTTCTTC. Translating gives CASSLWAGEGNEQFF.

The sample holds a few counts of this clonotype. The chain uses TRBV11-2 and TRBJ2-2, with 7 nucleotides matching TRBD1. After removal of 5 bases from V and 0 bases from J, the junction contained 9 bases not matched to a gene. This CDR3 has 17 amino acids. The germline V gene has CDR1 SGHAT and CDR2 FQNNGV. The CDR3: CASSPNSGTANTGELFF. The CDR3 nucleotides read TGTGCCAGCAGCCCGAACTCCGGGACAGCGAACACCGGGGAGCTGTTTTTT.

This clonotype showed up just a few times. CDR3 DNA: TGCAGCGTTGTAAGTGGTTACGAGCAGTACGTC. Protein: CSVVSGYEQYV. V is TRBV29-1 and J is TRBJ2-7; D is unclear. CDR1 is SQVTM and CDR2 is ANQGSEA in the germline V gene. The germline V and J ends were trimmed by 4 bases and 4 bases, with 8 bases remaining between them. The CDR3 sequence is 11 residues long.

This chain connects TRBV20-1 to TRBJ1-2, with D perhaps matching TRBD1 (5 bases). This CDR3 has 12 residues. The V gene's germline CDR1 is DFQATT and CDR2 SNEGSKA (reference sequence). Trimming took 6 bases from V and 1 from J, leaving 9 bases between them. CDR3 in amino acids: CSAKTVNYGYTF. The CDR3 DNA is TGCAGTGCAAAGACAGTTAACTATGGCTACACCTTC.

V and J are TRBV5-1 and TRBJ2-3; the D gene is possibly TRBD2 (6 bases). CDR3 size: 16 residues. Germline CDR1 SGHRS, CDR2 YFSETQ. Trimming cost V 4 bases and J 0 bases, with 15 bases left between them. The DNA of the CDR3 is TGCGCCAGCAGCGGAAAACTAGCAGCTAGCACAGATACGCAGTATTTT. It encodes CASSGKLAASTDTQYF. Drawing the rest from reference TRBV5-1 and TRBJ2-3, the complete variable domain is KAGVTQTPRYLIKTRGQQVTLSCSPISGHRSVSWYQQTPGQGLQFLFEYFSETQRNKGNFPGRFSGRQFSNSRSEMNVSTLELGDSALYLCASSGKLAASTDTQYFGPGTRLTVL.

The chain combines TRBV12-3 or TRBV12-4 with TRBJ2-1; 11 positions agree with TRBD2. Unmatched junction bases numbered 7, after V lost 7 bases and J lost 8 bases. The CDR3 sequence is 14 residues long. The CDR3 DNA reads TGTGCCAGCATTCCACTAGCGGGAGCCCATGAGCAGTTCTTC. Protein product: CASIPLAGAHEQFF.

This clonotype was observed a few times. This sequence joins TRBV6-5 and TRBJ2-1; tentative D call: TRBD1 (6 bases). This CDR3 contains 15 residues. V was shortened by 0 bases and J by 4 bases, with 10 bases between the two germline ends. Germline CDR1 is MNHEY and CDR2 is SVGAGI. CDR3 nucleotide sequence: TGTGCCAGCAGTTACTCGGGACAAGGGTACAATGAGCAGTTCTTC. It encodes CASSYSGQGYNEQFF.

This clonotype was observed a handful of times. The chain carries TRBV7-9 and TRBJ2-3, with 8 positions matching TRBD1. CDR1 and CDR2 (germline): SEHNR, FQNEAQ (reference sequence). The CDR3 extends over 15 amino acids. V gave up 5 bases and J gave up 1 base; unmatched junction bases: 5. In DNA, the CDR3 is TGTGCCAGCAGCCAAGGACAGGGTGGCACAGATACGCAGTATTTT. It codes for CASSQGQGGTDTQYF. Together with reference TRBV7-9 and TRBJ2-3, the CDR3 gives the full variable domain: DTGVSQNPRHKITKRGQNVTFRCDPISEHNRLYWYRQTLGQGPEFLTYFQNEAQLEKSRLLSDRFSAERPKGSFSTLEIQRTEQGDSAMYLCASSQGQGGTDTQYFGPGTRLTVL.

This chain uses TRBV6-1 with TRBJ2-2; possibly TRBD2 for D (6 bases). V gave up 1 base and J gave up 6 bases, with 9 bases separating them. Germline V gene sequence: CDR1 MNHNS, CDR2 SASEGT. This CDR3 has 14 residues. CDR3 DNA: TGTGCCAGCAGTGAAGTGGCTAGCGCCGGGGAGCTGTTTTTT. Protein sequence: CASSEVASAGELFF.

This clonotype was seen a few times. The chain joins TRBV2 to TRBJ1-2, with D unresolved. This CDR3 contains 13 residues. The germline V gene has CDR1 SNHLY and CDR2 FYNNEI. V shed 6 bases and J shed 6 bases, with 14 bases lying between them. Here the CDR3 DNA reads TGTGCCAGCAGCACGGGAAGGGAGGATGGCTACACCTTC. This gives the protein CASSTGREDGYTF. Supplemented by reference TRBV2 and TRBJ1-2, the full variable domain reads EPEVTQTPSHQVTQMGQEVILRCVPISNHLYFYWYRQILGQKVEFLVSFYNNEISEKSEIFDDQFSVERPDGSNFTLKIRSTKLEDSAMYFCASSTGREDGYTFGSGTRLTVV.

V is TRBV7-2 and J is TRBJ2-3; 14 bases map to TRBD2. The CDR3 sequence is 17 residues long. The germline gives CDR1 SGHTA, CDR2 FQGNSA. The V and J ends lost 5 bases and 5 bases, in that order; junction bases with no gene match: 9. This CDR3 is CASSKGLAGDRGDTQYF. The CDR3 DNA follows: TGTGCCAGCAGCAAGGGACTAGCGGGAGATCGTGGAGATACGCAGTATTTT.

The genes are TRBV11-2 and TRBJ2-5; 10 bases fit TRBD1. Germline trimming cut 5 bases from V and 4 bases from J; bases unmatched to any gene: 10. This CDR3 is built from 16 residues. Germline V CDR1 and CDR2: SGHAT, FQNNGV. Here the CDR3 DNA reads TGTGCCAGCAGCCCCCAGAGGACAGGGGGACGAGAGACCCAGTACTTC. Translated: CASSPQRTGGRETQYF. Full variable domain (rest looked up from reference TRBV11-2 and TRBJ2-5): EAGVAQSPRYKIIEKRQSVAFWCNPISGHATLYWYQQILGQGPKLLIQFQNNGVVDDSQLPKDRFSAERLKGVDSTLKIQPAKLEDSAVYLCASSPQRTGGRETQYFGPGTRLLVL.

J is TRBJ2-7 and V is TRBV20-1, with TRBD1 matching over 10 bases. J lost 3 bases, V lost 6 bases, and 8 bases had no gene match. CDR3 length: 14 amino acids. Germline loops: CDR1 DFQATT, CDR2 SNEGSKA (reference sequence). The CDR3 DNA reads TGCAGTGCCCTGGGACAGGGGAAGGGCTACGAGCAGTACTTC. This encodes CSALGQGKGYEQYF.

A few counts support this clonotype. The V gene is TRBV2, the J gene TRBJ1-3, with 7 bases matching TRBD1. Germline V CDR1 and CDR2: SNHLY, FYNNEI. V was pared by 6 bases and J by 8 bases, with 10 bases of the junction left unmatched. The CDR3 contains 14 residues. CDR3 bases: TGTGCCAGCAGCTGGGACAGTGAAGGGGACACCATATATTTT. As protein: CASSWDSEGDTIYF.

CDR3 sequence: CASSVLPGQGFVELFF. The CDR3 nucleotides are TGTGCCAGCAGTGTTCTACCGGGACAGGGGTTCGTGGAGCTGTTTTTT. This chain links TRBV6-4 with TRBJ2-2; TRBD1 matches at 10 bases. In germline, CDR1 is MRHNA, CDR2 SNTAGT. CDR3 length equals 16 residues. The V gene end was trimmed by 4 bases and the J gene end by 10 bases; junction bases not matched to a gene: 12.

The CDR3 reads CASSKGAENTEAFF. CDR3 bases: TGTGCCAGCAGCAAAGGAGCGGAGAACACTGAAGCTTTCTTT. The rearrangement uses TRBV21-1 and TRBJ1-1. TRBV21-1 is shown as a pseudogene. This CDR3 has 14 amino acids.

This clonotype has only one observation. The junction departs from germline at one end; a sequencing error may be responsible. The V gene is TRBV6-1, the J gene TRBJ2-5, with TRBD2 matching 13 bases. The CDR3 has 14 residues. Germline V gives CDR1 MNHNS, CDR2 SASEGT. DNA of the CDR3: TGTGTCAGCATTGCGGGACTAGCGGGGCAGACCCAGTACTTC. Translated: CVSIAGLAGQTQYF.

The chain uses TRBV5-1 and TRBJ2-2; the D gene could be TRBD1 or TRBD2 (6 bases each). Germline CDR1 and CDR2: SGHRS and YFSETQ. Trimming removed 4 bases at V and 4 bases at J, with 17 bases between. The CDR3 spans 16 residues. Written as DNA, the CDR3 is TGCGCCAGCAGCCTACACGGGGGCGCGAGCACCGGGGAGCTGTTTTTT. It specifies CASSLHGGASTGELFF.